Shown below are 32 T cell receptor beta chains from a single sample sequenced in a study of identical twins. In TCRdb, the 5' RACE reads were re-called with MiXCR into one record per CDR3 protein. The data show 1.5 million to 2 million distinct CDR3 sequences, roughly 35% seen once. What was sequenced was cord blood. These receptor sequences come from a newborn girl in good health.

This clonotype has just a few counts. CDR3 loop: CSARVGRVNQPQHF. CDR3 bases: TGCAGTGCTAGAGTAGGCCGGGTAAATCAGCCCCAGCATTTT. The chain is built from TRBV20-1 and TRBJ1-5, with D uncertain. V was clipped by 1 base and J by 4 bases, with 11 bases between them. Germline CDR1 and CDR2: DFQATT and SNEGSKA (reference sequence). This CDR3 contains 14 residues.

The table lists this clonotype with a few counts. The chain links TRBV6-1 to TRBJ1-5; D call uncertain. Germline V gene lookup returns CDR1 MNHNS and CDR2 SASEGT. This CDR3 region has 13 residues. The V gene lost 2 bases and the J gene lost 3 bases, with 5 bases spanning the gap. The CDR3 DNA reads TGTGCCAGCAGTGAATGGACCAATCAGCCCCAGCATTTT. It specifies CASSEWTNQPQHF.

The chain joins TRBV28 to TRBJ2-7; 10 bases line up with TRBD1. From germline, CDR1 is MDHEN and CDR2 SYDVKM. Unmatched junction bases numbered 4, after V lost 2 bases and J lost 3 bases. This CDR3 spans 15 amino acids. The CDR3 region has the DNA TGTGCCAGCAGTTTAAGACAGGGGGCCAACTACGAGCAGTACTTC. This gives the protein CASSLRQGANYEQYF.

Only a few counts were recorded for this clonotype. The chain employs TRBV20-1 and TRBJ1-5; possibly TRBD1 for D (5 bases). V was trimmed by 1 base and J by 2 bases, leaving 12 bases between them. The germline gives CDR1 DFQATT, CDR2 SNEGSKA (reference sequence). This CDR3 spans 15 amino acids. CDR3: CSARGATGGNQPQHF. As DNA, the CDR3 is TGCAGTGCTAGAGGGGCAACAGGTGGCAATCAGCCCCAGCATTTT.

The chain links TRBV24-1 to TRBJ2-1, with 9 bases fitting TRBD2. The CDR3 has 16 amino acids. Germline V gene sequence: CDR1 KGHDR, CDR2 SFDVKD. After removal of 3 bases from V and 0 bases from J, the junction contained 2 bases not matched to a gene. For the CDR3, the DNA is TGTGCCACCAGTGATCGTAGCGGGGGCTCCTACAATGAGCAGTTCTTC. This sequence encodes CATSDRSGGSYNEQFF.

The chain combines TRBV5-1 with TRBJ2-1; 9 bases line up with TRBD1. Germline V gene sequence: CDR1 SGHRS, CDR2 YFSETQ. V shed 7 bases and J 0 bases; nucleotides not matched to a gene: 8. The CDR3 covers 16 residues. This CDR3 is CASGPGTGISYNEQFF. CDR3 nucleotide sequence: TGCGCCAGCGGTCCCGGGACAGGGATCTCCTACAATGAGCAGTTCTTC.

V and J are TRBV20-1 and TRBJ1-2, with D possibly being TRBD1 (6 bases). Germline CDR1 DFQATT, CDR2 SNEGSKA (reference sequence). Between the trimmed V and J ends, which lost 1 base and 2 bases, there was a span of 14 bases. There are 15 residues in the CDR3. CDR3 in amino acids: CSARAVGQTNYGYTF. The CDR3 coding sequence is TGCAGTGCTAGAGCCGTTGGACAGACCAACTATGGCTACACCTTC.

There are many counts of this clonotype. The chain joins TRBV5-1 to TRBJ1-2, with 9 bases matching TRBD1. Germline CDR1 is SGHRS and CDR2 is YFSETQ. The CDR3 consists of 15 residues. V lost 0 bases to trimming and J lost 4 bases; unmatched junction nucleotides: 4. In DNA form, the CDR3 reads TGCGCCAGCAGCTTGGTGGGACAGGGATCCTATGGCTACACCTTC. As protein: CASSLVGQGSYGYTF.

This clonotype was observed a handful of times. The DNA of the CDR3 is TGCAGCGTACTTGGACAGAAGAAGAACACTGAAGCTTTCTTT. It is translated as CSVLGQKKNTEAFF. The chain has TRBV29-1 and TRBJ1-1, with D perhaps matching TRBD1 (6 bases). V lost 6 bases and J 1 base, leaving 15 bases between the germline ends. This CDR3 has 14 residues. Germline CDR1 and CDR2: SQVTM and ANQGSEA.

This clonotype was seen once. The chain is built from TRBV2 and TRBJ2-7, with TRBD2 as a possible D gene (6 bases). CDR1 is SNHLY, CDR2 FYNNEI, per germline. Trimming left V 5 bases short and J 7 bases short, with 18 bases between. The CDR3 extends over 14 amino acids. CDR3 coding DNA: TGTGCCAGCAGTCGCCGACTAGTATACAATGAGCAGTACTTC. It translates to CASSRRLVYNEQYF. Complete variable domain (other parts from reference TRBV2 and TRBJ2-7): EPEVTQTPSHQVTQMGQEVILRCVPISNHLYFYWYRQILGQKVEFLVSFYNNEISEKSEIFDDQFSVERPDGSNFTLKIRSTKLEDSAMYFCASSRRLVYNEQYFGPGTRLTVT.

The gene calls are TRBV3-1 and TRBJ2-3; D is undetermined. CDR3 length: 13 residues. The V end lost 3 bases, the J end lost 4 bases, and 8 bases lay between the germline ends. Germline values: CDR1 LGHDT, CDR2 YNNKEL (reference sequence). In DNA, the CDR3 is TGTGCCAGCAGCCAGAGTTGGGCAGATACGCAGTATTTT. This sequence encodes CASSQSWADTQYF.

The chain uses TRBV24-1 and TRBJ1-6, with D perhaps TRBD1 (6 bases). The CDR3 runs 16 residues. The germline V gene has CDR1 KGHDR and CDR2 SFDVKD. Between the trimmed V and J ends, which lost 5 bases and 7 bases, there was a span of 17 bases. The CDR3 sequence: CATSGQEGGWNSPLHF. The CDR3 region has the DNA TGTGCCACCAGTGGACAGGAGGGCGGATGGAATTCACCCCTCCACTTT.

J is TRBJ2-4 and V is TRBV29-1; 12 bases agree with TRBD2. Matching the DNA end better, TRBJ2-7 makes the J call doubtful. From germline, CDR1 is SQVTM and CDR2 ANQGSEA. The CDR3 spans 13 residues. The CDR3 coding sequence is TGCAGCGCTTGGACTAGCGGGATTTACGAGCAGTACTTC. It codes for CSAWTSGIYEQYF.

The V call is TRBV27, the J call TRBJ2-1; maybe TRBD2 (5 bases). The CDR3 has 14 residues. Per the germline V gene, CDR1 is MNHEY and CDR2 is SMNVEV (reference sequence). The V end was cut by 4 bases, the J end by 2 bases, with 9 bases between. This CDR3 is CASSSLDTYNEQFF. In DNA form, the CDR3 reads TGTGCCAGCAGTTCACTAGATACCTACAATGAGCAGTTCTTC.

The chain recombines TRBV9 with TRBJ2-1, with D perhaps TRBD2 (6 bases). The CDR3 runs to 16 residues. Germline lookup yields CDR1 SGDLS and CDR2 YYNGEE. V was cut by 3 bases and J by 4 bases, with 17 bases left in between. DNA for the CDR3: TGTGCCAGCAGCGAGGTAGTTTGGGCGGGGTACAATGAGCAGTTCTTC. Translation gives CASSEVVWAGYNEQFF.

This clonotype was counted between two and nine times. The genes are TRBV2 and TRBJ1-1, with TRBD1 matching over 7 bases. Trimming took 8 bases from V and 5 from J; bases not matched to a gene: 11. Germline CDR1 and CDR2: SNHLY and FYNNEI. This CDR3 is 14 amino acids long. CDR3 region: CASRGRQGGTEAFF. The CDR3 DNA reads TGTGCCAGCCGTGGTAGACAGGGAGGGACTGAAGCTTTCTTT.

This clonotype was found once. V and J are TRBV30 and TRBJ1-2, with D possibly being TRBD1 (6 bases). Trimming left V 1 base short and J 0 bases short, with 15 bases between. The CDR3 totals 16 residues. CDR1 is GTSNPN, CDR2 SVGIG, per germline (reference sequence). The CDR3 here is CAWSAGHRLANYGYTF. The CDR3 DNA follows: TGTGCCTGGAGTGCGGGACACCGGTTAGCTAACTATGGCTACACCTTC.

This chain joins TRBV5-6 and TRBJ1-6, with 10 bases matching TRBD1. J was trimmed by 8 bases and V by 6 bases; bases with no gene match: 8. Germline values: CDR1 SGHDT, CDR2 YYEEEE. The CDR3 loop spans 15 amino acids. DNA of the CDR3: TGTGCCAGCAACCTCCGGGACAGGGGATATTCACCCCTCCACTTT. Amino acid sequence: CASNLRDRGYSPLHF.

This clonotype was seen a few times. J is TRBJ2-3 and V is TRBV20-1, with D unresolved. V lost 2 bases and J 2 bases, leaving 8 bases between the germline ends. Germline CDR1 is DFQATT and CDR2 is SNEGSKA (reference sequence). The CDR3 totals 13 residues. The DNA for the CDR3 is TGCAGTGCTAGAATGGCCTACACAGATACGCAGTATTTT. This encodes CSARMAYTDTQYF.

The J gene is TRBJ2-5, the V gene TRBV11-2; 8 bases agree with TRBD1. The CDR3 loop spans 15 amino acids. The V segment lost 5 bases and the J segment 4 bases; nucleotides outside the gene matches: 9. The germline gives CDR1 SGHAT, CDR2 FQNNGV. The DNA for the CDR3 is TGTGCCAGCAGCCGGACAGGGAGTGGGGGAGAGACCCAGTACTTC. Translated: CASSRTGSGGETQYF.

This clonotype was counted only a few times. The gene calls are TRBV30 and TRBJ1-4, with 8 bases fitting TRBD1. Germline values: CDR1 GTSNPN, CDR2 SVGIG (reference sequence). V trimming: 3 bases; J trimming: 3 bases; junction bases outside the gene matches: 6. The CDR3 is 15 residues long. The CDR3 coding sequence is TGTGCCTGGAGGACGCACAGGGGGTCTAATGAAAAACTGTTTTTT. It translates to CAWRTHRGSNEKLFF.

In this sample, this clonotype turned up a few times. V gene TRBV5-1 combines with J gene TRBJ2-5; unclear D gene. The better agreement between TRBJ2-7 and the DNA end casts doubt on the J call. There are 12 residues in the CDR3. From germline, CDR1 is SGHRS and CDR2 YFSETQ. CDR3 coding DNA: TGCGCCAGCAGCTTGATGGGGTCCGAGCAGTACTTC. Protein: CASSLMGSEQYF.

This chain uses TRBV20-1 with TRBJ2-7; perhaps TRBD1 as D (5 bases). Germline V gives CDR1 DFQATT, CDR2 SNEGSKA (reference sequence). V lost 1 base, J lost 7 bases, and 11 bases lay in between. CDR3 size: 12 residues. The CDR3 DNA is TGCAGTGCTAGAGCCAGGGCCTGGGAGCAGTACTTC. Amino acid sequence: CSARARAWEQYF.

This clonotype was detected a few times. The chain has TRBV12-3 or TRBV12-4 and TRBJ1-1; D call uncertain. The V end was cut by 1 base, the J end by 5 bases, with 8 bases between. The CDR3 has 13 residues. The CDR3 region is CASSLESSTEAFF. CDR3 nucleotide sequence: TGTGCCAGCAGTTTAGAATCCAGTACTGAAGCTTTCTTT.

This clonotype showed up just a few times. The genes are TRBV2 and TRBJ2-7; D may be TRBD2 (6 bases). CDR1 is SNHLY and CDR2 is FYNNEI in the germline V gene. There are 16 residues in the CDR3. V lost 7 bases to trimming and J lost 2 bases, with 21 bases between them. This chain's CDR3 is CASIAPGLARAYEQYF. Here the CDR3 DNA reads TGTGCCAGCATAGCCCCCGGGCTAGCGCGAGCCTACGAGCAGTACTTC.

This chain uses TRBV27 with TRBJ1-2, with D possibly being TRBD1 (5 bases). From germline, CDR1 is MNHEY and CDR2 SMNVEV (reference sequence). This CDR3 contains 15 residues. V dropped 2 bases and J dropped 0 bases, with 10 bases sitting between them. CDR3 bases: TGTGCCAGCAGTTTAAGCGACAGACCTAACTATGGCTACACCTTC. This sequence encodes CASSLSDRPNYGYTF.

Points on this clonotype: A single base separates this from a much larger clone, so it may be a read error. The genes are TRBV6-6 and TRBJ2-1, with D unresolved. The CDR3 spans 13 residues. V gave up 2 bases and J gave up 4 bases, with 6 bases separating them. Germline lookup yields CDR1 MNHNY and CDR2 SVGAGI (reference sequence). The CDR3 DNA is TGTGCCAGCAGTTACGAGACATACAATGAGCAGTTCTTC. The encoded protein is CASSYETYNEQFF.

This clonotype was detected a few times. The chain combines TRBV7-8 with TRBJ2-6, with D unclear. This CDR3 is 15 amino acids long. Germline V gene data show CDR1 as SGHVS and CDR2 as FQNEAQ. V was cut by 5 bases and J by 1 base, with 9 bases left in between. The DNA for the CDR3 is TGTGCCAGCAGCCCCCTGGCATCTGGGGCCAACGTCCTGACTTTC. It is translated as CASSPLASGANVLTF.

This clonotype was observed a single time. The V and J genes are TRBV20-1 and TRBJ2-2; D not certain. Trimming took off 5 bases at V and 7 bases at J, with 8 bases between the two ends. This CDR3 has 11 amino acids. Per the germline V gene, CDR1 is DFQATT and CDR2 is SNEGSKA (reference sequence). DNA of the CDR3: TGCAGTGCTCCTTACGGCGGGGAGCTGTTTTTT. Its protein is CSAPYGGELFF.

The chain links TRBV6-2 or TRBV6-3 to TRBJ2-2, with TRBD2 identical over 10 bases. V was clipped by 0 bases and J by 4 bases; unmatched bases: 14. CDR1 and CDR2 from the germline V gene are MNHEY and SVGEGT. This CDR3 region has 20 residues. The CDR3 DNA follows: TGTGCCAGCAGTTACTCTTTCGTACTAGCGGGAAACGGAGGCACCGGGGAGCTGTTTTTT. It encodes CASSYSFVLAGNGGTGELFF.

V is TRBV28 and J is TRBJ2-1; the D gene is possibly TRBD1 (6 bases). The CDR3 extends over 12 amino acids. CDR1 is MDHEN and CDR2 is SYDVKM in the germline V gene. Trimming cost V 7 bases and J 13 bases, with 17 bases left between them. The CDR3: CASIATGETQFF. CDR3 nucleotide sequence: TGTGCCAGCATAGCGACAGGAGAGACCCAGTTCTTC.

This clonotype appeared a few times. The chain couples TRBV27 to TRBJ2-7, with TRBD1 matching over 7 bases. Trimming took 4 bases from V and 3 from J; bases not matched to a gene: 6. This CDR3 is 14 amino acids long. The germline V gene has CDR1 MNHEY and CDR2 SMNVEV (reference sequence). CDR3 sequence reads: CASSYGTAFYEQYF. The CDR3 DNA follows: TGTGCCAGCAGTTACGGGACAGCGTTCTACGAGCAGTACTTC.